Sequencing of this T cell receptor (beta chain) was carried out in a study of OX40 agonist ivuxolimab in advanced cancers. Study-level information: Patients were treated with intravenous ivuxolimab, dosed at 0.01 to 10 mg/kg and infused every 2 weeks. The dose-escalation cohort had hepatocellular carcinoma, melanoma, renal cell or head and neck cancer.

Repertoires were generated with immunoSEQ multiplex PCR, while TCRdb's copy carries only in-frame clones and drops some. Of about 98,000 clones in the sample, 70% to 90% are singletons; the top ten hold 0.4% to 0.65%. The CDR3 length is 15 residues. Trimming removed 4 bases from V and 5 bases from J; junction bases left unmatched: 5. Germline values: CDR1 KGHSH, CDR2 LQKENI. A remark on this clone: Its antigen is undetermined.

Findings and limits, study-wide: Expanded peripheral T cell antigen specificity was not determined. Averaging showed that CD8+ T cells had more expanded clones than CD4+ did.

The TCR was taken from an adult with an advanced solid tumor such as melanoma, head and neck, liver or kidney cancer. The sequencing used CD4+ or CD8+ T cells sorted from blood, collected in a trial of the OX40 agonist ivuxolimab. J is TRBJ2-1 and V is TRBV18; 10 bases are a match to TRBD2. In DNA, the CDR3 is TGTGCCAGCTCACTCACTAGCGGGGCGAACAATGAGCAGTTCTTC. Residues: CASSLTSGANNEQFF.